The TCR beta chain described here comes from a study of T cells in Graves' hyperthyroidism and ophthalmopathy. Study-level information: Blood from the periphery was taken at initial diagnosis, before any treatment.

General study results and limits: A model of 13 V-J features distinguished ophthalmopathy from stable hyperthyroidism.

Ophthalmopathy patients had Clinical Activity Score at least 3, NOSPECS grade at least 4, duration under 3 months. Lactation, pregnancy, other autoimmune disease or uncontrolled infection excluded patients. The CDR3 is 15 amino acids. Germline V gene sequence: CDR1 MNHNS, CDR2 SASEGT. Between the trimmed V and J ends, which lost 1 base and 7 bases, there was a span of 16 bases. Regions amplified from RNA transcripts were the TCR beta CDR3 regions. First-round RT-PCR with HTBI primers amplified the TCR CDR3 region. Using its own MiXCR run on the multiplex PCR reads, TCRdb lists one record per CDR3 protein. The table lists about 530,000 distinct CDR3 sequences, 17% of them singletons. This clonotype was seen ten or more times. Its antigen is as yet unknown.

Material: blood. This clonotype originated in a woman under 30 with Graves' ophthalmopathy. The rearrangement uses TRBV6-1 and TRBJ2-5, with D maybe TRBD1 (6 bases). The CDR3 region is CASSEDAGDGGTQYF. CDR3 nucleotides: TGTGCCAGCAGTGAAGATGCAGGGGATGGGGGGACCCAGTACTTC.